This T cell receptor beta chain came from a study of T cell responses to AZD1222 COVID-19 vaccine. Assay used: immunoSEQ multiplex PCR; TCRdb lists only in-frame clones, some missing. The top ten clones hold roughly 16% of a sample with approximately 56,000 clones, approximately 85% of them seen once. V shed 5 bases, J shed 6 bases, and the junction held 9 bases outside the gene matches. The germline CDR1 and CDR2 sequences are SGHAT and FQNNGV. The CDR3 covers 15 residues. The sequencing here drew on peripheral blood, taken on day 0 of AZD1222 vaccination. This sequence joins TRBV11-2 and TRBJ2-4, with 8 bases matching TRBD1. This receptor was taken from an adult in good health. The CDR3 nucleotides are TGTGCCAGCAGCCAGGGGGCGGAGACTATAAACATTCAGTACTTC. This translates into CASSQGAETINIQYF.